This TCR beta chain was obtained from a study of prognosis after radiotherapy for stage I lung cancer. At the level of the study: The patients, all with stage I non-small cell lung cancer, were enrolled between 2018 and 2019. After radiotherapy, approximately 15 showed no significant progression while a few developed distant metastases (median around seven months).

Unmatched junction bases numbered 1, after V lost 3 bases and J lost 7 bases. The CDR3 spans 12 residues. The germline V gene has CDR1 SEHNR and CDR2 FQNEAQ (reference sequence). This clonotype occurred many times. The TCR beta CDR3 region was amplified from genomic DNA, with two rounds of multiplex PCR being used for the amplification. Amplification during the initial PCR round employed primers specific to each TRBV and TRBJ gene. TCRdb passed the multiplex PCR reads through MiXCR, listing each CDR3 protein once. The sample carries 20,000 to 30,000 distinct CDR3 sequences, approximately 38% recorded once.

This specimen was PBMCs, taken before or after stereotactic body radiation therapy (not recorded which). The V and J genes are TRBV7-9 and TRBJ1-2; 8 positions agree with TRBD1. The source of this sequence is a donor at least 50 years old with non-small cell lung cancer. The CDR3 nucleotides are TGTGCCAGCAGCTTTGGACAGGGTGGCTACACCTTC. Protein product: CASSFGQGGYTF.